This TCR beta chain came from a study of blood T cells in healthy people across ages. Whole-study findings and limits: Diversity was higher, and naive CD4+ cells more numerous, in long-lived donors than in aged donors. Getting older went along with TCR beta diversity per million T cells dropping roughly linearly.

Whenever a sample was processed, at least 6.5 million PBMCs were isolated. The CDR3 is 15 amino acids. Together with a sample-barcoded 5' primer, a J-beta primer mix was included in a second PCR lasting 7 to 11 cycles. TCRdb called the 5' RACE reads again in MiXCR, with one record for every CDR3 protein. The table lists around 1,000,000 distinct CDR3 sequences, roughly two fifths of them singletons. On this clonotype itself: Its cognate antigen is unknown. An end of the junction differs from the germline gene, which may be a read error.

The sequenced sample was blood. The TCR sequence derives from a man aged 18 to 29 in good health. This chain connects TRBV12-3 or TRBV12-4 to TRBJ2-1; 9 bases match TRBD2. The CDR3 is CASSFAGGPGNERFF. For the CDR3, the DNA is TGTGCCAGCAGTTTTGCGGGGGGGCCAGGCAATGAGCGGTTCTTC.